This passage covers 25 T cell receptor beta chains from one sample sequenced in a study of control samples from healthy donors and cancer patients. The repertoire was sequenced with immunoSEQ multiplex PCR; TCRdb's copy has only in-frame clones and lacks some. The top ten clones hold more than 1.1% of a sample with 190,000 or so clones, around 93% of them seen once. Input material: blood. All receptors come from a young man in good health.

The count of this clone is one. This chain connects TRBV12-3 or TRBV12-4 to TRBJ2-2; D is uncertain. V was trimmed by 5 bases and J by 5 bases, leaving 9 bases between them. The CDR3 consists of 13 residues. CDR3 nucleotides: TGTGCCAGCAGTAAGACGGTGACCGGGGAGCTGTTTTTT. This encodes CASSKTVTGELFF.

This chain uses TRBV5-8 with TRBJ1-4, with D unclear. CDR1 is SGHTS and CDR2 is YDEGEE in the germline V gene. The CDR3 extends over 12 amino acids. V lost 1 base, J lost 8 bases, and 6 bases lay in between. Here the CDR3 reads CASSLRVEKLFF. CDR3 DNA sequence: TGTGCCAGCAGCTTGAGAGTGGAAAAACTGTTTTTT.

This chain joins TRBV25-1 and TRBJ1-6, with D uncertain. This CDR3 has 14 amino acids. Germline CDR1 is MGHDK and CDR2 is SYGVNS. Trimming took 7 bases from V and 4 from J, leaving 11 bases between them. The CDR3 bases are TGTGCCAGCAAGTCTGCTCGGTATAATTCACCCCTCCACTTT. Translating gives CASKSARYNSPLHF.

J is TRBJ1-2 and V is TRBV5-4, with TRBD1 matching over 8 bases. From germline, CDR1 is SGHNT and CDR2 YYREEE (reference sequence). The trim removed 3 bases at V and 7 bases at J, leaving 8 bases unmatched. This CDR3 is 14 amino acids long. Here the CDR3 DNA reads TGTGCCAGCAGCTCTGCAGGGGGCGCGACTGGCTACACCTTC. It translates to CASSSAGGATGYTF.

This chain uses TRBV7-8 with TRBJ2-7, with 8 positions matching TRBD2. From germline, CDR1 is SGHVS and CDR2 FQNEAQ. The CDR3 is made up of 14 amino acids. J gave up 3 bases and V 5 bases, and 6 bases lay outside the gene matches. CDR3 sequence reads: CASSLGTSLYEQYF. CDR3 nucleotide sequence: TGTGCCAGCAGCCTCGGGACTAGTCTCTACGAGCAGTACTTC.

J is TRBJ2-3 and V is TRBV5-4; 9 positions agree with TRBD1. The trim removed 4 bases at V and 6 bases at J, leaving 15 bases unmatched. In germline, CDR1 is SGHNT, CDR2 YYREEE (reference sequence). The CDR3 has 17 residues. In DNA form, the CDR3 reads TGTGCCAGCAGCCCCGGCGGAGGACAGGGGAATCGGGATACGCAGTATTTT. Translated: CASSPGGGQGNRDTQYF.

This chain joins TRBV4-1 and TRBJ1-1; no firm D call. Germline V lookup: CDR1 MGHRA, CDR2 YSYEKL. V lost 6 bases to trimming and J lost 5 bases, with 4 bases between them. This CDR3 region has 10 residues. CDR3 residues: CASRGTEAFF. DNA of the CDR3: TGCGCCAGCAGAGGTACTGAAGCTTTCTTT.

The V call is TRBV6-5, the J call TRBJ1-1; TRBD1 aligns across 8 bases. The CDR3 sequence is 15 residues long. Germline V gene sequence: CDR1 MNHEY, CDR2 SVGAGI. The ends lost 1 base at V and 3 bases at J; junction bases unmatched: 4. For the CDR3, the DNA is TGTGCCAGCAGTTACTTCGCAGGGGGCTACACTGAAGCTTTCTTT. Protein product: CASSYFAGGYTEAFF.

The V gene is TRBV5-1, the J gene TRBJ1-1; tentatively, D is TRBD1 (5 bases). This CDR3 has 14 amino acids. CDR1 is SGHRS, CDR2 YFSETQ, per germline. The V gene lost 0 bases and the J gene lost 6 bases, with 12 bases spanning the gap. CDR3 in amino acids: CASSLEGAVPEAFF. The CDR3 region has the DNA TGCGCCAGCAGCTTGGAAGGGGCCGTACCTGAAGCTTTCTTT.

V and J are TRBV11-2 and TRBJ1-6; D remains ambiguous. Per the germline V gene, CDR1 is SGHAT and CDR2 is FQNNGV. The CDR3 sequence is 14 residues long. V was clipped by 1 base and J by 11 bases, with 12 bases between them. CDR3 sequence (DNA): TGTGCCAGCAGCTTAGTAACCACGTCCACACCCCTCCACTTT. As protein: CASSLVTTSTPLHF.

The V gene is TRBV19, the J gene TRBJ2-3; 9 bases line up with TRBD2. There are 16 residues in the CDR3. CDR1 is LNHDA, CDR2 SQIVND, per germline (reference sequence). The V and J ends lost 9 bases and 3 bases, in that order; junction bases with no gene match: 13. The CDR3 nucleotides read TGTGCCAGCCTGAAGAGCGGGGGGCTGTGGACAGATACGCAGTATTTT. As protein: CASLKSGGLWTDTQYF.

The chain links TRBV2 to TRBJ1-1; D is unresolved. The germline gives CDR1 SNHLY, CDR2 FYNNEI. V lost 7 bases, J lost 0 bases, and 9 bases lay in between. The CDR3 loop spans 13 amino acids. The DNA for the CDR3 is TGTGCCAGCATGCTGGGGATGAACACTGAAGCTTTCTTT. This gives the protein CASMLGMNTEAFF.

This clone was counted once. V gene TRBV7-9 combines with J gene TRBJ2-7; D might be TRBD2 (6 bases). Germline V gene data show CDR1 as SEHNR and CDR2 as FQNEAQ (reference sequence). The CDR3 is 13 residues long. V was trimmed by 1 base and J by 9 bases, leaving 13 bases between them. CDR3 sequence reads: CASSLGGGNAQYF. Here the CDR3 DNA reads TGTGCCAGCAGCTTAGGAGGAGGGAACGCGCAGTACTTC.

This CDR3 is CASSPAWKNTEAFF. CDR3 sequence (DNA): TGTGCCAGCAGTCCCGCTTGGAAGAACACTGAAGCTTTCTTT. The chain has TRBV28 and TRBJ1-1, with D unclear. The ends were cut back, 5 bases at V and 1 base at J, with 11 bases in the middle. Germline CDR1 is MDHEN and CDR2 is SYDVKM. This CDR3 has 14 residues. The full variable domain, completed using reference TRBV28 and TRBJ1-1, is DVKVTQSSRYLVKRTGEKVFLECVQDMDHENMFWYRQDPGLGLRLIYFSYDVKMKEKGDIPEGYSVSREKKERFSLILESASTNQTSMYLCASSPAWKNTEAFFGQGTRLTVV.

In DNA form, the CDR3 reads TGTGCCAGCAGCACAGACTCCTACAATGAGCAGTTCTTC. It is translated as CASSTDSYNEQFF. The gene calls are TRBV2 and TRBJ2-1; D uncertain. The length of the CDR3 is 13 residues. The germline gives CDR1 SNHLY, CDR2 FYNNEI. Deletions cut 6 bases from V and 0 bases from J, with 6 bases between.

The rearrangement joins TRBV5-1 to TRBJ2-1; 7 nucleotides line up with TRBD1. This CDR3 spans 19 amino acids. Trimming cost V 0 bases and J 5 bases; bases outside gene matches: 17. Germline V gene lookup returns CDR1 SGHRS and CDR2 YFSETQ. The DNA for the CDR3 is TGCGCCAGCAGCTTGGCCAGGGGGTTTTCGGACACGGCCGACAATGAGCAGTTCTTC. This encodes CASSLARGFSDTADNEQFF.

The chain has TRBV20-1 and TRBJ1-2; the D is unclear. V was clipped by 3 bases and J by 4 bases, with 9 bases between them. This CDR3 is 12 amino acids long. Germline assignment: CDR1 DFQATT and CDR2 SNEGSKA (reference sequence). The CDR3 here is CSASEGGYGYTF. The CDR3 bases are TGCAGTGCTAGTGAGGGAGGCTATGGCTACACCTTC.

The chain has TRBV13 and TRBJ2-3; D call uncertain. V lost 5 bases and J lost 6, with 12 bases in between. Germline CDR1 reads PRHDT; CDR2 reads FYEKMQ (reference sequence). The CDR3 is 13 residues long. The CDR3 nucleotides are TGTGCCAGCAGCCTCAGGTCTTCGGATACGCAGTATTTT. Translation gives CASSLRSSDTQYF.

As DNA, the CDR3 is TGTGCCAGCAGCAAAGGGACAGTTCGTCAAGAGACCCAGTACTTC. This sequence encodes CASSKGTVRQETQYF. The rearrangement uses TRBV6-5 and TRBJ2-5; 7 nucleotides line up with TRBD1. The CDR3 runs to 15 residues. CDR1 MNHEY and CDR2 SVGAGI come from the germline V gene. Trimming removed 6 bases from V and 2 bases from J; junction bases left unmatched: 9.

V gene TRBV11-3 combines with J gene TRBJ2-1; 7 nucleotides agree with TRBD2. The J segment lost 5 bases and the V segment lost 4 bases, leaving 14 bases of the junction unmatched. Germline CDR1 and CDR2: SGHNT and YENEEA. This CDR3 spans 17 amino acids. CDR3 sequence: CASSSSRDYAINNEQFF. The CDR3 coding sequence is TGTGCCAGCAGCTCTTCCCGGGACTACGCCATCAACAATGAGCAGTTCTTC.

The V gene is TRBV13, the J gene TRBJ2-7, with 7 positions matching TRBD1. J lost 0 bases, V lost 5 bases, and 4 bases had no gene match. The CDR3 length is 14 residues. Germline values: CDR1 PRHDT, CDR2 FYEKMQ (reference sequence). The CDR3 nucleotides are TGTGCCAGCAGCCCGGACAGGTACTCCTACGAGCAGTACTTC. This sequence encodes CASSPDRYSYEQYF. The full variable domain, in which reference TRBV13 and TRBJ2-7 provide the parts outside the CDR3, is AAGVIQSPRHLIKEKRETATLKCYPIPRHDTVYWYQQGPGQDPQFLISFYEKMQSDKGSIPDRFSAQQFSDYHSELNMSSLELGDSALYFCASSPDRYSYEQYFGPGTRLTVT.

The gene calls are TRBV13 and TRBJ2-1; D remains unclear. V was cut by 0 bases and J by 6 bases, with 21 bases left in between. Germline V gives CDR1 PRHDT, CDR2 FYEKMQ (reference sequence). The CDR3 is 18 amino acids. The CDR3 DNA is TGTGCCAGCAGCTTAGGCCGAGTATCCGAGATGTTTGGCAATGAGCAGTTCTTC. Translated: CASSLGRVSEMFGNEQFF.

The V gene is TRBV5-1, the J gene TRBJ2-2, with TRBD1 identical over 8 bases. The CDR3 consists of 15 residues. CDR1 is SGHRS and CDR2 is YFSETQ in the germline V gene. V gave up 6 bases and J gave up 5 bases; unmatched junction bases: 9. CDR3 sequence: CASNGGQGATGELFF. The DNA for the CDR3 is TGCGCCAGCAACGGAGGGCAGGGGGCAACCGGGGAGCTGTTTTTT.

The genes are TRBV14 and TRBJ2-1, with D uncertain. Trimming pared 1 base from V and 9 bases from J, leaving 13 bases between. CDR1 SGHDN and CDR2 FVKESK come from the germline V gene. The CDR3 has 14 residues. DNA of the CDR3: TGTGCCAGCAGCCAAGGGAACTTAGCACGTGAGCAGTTCTTC. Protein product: CASSQGNLAREQFF.

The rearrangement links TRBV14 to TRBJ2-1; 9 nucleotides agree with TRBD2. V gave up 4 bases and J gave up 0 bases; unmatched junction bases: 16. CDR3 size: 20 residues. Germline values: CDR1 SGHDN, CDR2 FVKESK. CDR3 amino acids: CASSPPPSGISRSSYNEQFF. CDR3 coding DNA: TGTGCCAGCAGCCCCCCCCCTAGCGGGATAAGTAGAAGCTCCTACAATGAGCAGTTCTTC.